This entry concerns a single T cell receptor beta chain. Its antigen remains unknown. The data were produced by immunoSEQ multiplex PCR, yet TCRdb's version contains in-frame clones alone and is incomplete. Of 80,000 to 100,000 clones in the sample, 70% to 90% were seen once. The sample belongs to a study of T cell responses to AZD1222 COVID-19 vaccine. This CDR3 has 16 residues. Germline loops: CDR1 SGHTA, CDR2 FQGNSA. Trimming removed 5 bases from V and 3 bases from J, with 17 bases in between. Regarding the study as a whole: Close to half of all spike-specific TCRs reportedly target regions of the variants that are unmutated.

The sequencing here drew on peripheral blood, taken 28 days after the second AZD1222 dose. This chain links TRBV7-2 with TRBJ1-3; a possible D gene is TRBD1 (6 bases). The TCR sequence derives from an adult who received the AZD1222 COVID-19 vaccine. CDR3 sequence reads: CASSPGQGYGGNTIYF. The CDR3 DNA follows: TGTGCCAGCAGCCCCGGCCAGGGGTATGGTGGAAACACCATATATTTT.